The 2 T cell receptor beta chains below all came from one sample that was sequenced in a study of blood T cell repertoires in COVID-19. TCRdb's copy holds only in-frame clones and misses some; the assay was immunoSEQ multiplex PCR. The sample holds around 450,000 clones, about nine tenths seen once. The specimen was PBMCs or T cells enriched from blood (not recorded which). The receptors stem from a woman under 30 who had recovered from COVID-19.

This chain links TRBV6-5 with TRBJ2-1, with 8 nucleotides matching TRBD2. Germline CDR1 and CDR2: MNHEY and SVGAGI. CDR3 length equals 14 residues. V lost 8 bases to trimming and J lost 5 bases; unmatched junction nucleotides: 8. The CDR3 bases are TGTGCCAGCCGGGAGGGGTCTGCGGACAATGAGCAGTTCTTC. Encoded protein: CASREGSADNEQFF.

This clone has just a few counts. The chain recombines TRBV7-6 with TRBJ1-1; 7 nucleotides agree with TRBD1. The CDR3 consists of 15 residues. V lost 4 bases to trimming and J lost 4 bases; unmatched junction nucleotides: 9. The germline V gene has CDR1 SGHVS and CDR2 FNYEAQ. CDR3 region: CASSSYPTGSTEAFF. Here the CDR3 DNA reads TGTGCCAGCAGCTCATATCCGACAGGGAGCACTGAAGCTTTCTTT.